A selection of T cell receptor beta chains follows, all from one sample in a study of cytomegalovirus exposure and HLA in healthy donors. The table came from immunoSEQ multiplex PCR; TCRdb's copy has only in-frame clones and leaves some out. The table records about 100,000 clones, more than 75% of them present only once. What was sequenced was PBMCs. These receptors came from a woman aged 45-65 years in good health and CMV-seropositive. The CDR3 runs from the conserved cysteine through the conserved F or W. A D gene is named only where the DNA matches it firmly. Clone size is not always given. Where it is, it says once, few, many or a class for expanded clones.

J: TRBJ2-1; D: NA; size: NA; V: TRBV2; CDR3: CAGGVLGEQFF; DNA: TGTGCCGGAGGGGTTTTGGGGGAGCAGTTCTTC
J: TRBJ2-7; D: TRBD1; size: NA; V: TRBV4-1; CDR3: CASSQLFRDSYEQYF; DNA: TGCGCCAGCAGCCAGCTTTTCCGGGACAGCTACGAGCAGTACTTC
J: TRBJ2-7; D: TRBD1; size: once; V: TRBV14; CDR3: CASSTTGGFSYEQYF; DNA: TGTGCCAGCAGTACCACAGGGGGATTTTCCTACGAGCAGTACTTC
J: TRBJ2-7; D: TRBD2; size: NA; V: TRBV30; CDR3: CAWSGTGGYEQYF; DNA: TGTGCCTGGAGTGGGACGGGAGGATACGAGCAGTACTTC
J: TRBJ1-5; D: NA; size: NA; V: TRBV6-1; CDR3: CASSYMRGQYPQHF; DNA: TGTGCCAGCAGTTATATGCGGGGGCAATATCCCCAGCATTTT
J: TRBJ1-5; D: NA; size: once; V: TRBV4-2; CDR3: CASSQDAQGNQPQHF; DNA: TGTGCCAGCAGCCAAGATGCACAGGGCAATCAGCCCCAGCATTTT
J: TRBJ2-7; D: TRBD1; size: NA; V: TRBV7-9; CDR3: CASSTPGQDITYEQYF; DNA: TGTGCCAGCAGCACTCCGGGACAGGATATCACCTACGAGCAGTACTTC
J: TRBJ2-7; D: NA; size: NA; V: TRBV7-9; CDR3: CASSSSVEAGGGLTYEQYF; DNA: TGTGCCAGCAGCTCCTCCGTTGAGGCCGGTGGCGGGTTGACCTACGAGCAGTACTTC
J: TRBJ2-1; D: TRBD1; size: NA; V: TRBV7-2; CDR3: CASSWDRGWGEQFF; DNA: TGTGCCAGCAGCTGGGACAGGGGGTGGGGTGAGCAGTTCTTC
J: TRBJ1-4; D: NA; size: NA; V: TRBV25-1; CDR3: CASSATDDEKLFF; DNA: TGTGCCAGCAGTGCTACAGACGATGAAAAACTGTTTTTT
J: TRBJ2-5; D: NA; size: NA; V: TRBV25-1; CDR3: CASSETNLETQYF; DNA: TGTGCCAGCAGTGAAACAAACCTAGAGACCCAGTACTTC
J: TRBJ2-5; D: TRBD2; size: NA; V: TRBV2; CDR3: CASSGGLTETQYF; DNA: TGTGCCAGCAGTGGGGGACTAACGGAGACCCAGTACTTC
J: TRBJ2-3; D: TRBD1; size: NA; V: TRBV25-1; CDR3: CASSDNWGQGSTDTQYF; DNA: TGTGCCAGCAGTGACAACTGGGGACAGGGTAGCACAGATACGCAGTATTTT
J: TRBJ1-1; D: TRBD1; size: NA; V: TRBV7-9; CDR3: CSSSLEGTGGLEAFF; DNA: TGTTCCAGCAGCTTAGAAGGGACAGGGGGCCTTGAAGCTTTCTTT
J: TRBJ2-2; D: TRBD2; size: few; V: TRBV5-5; CDR3: CASSFAAGAGELFF; DNA: TGTGCCAGCAGCTTCGCGGCGGGGGCCGGGGAGCTGTTTTTT
J: TRBJ2-7; D: TRBD1; size: NA; V: TRBV5-4; CDR3: CASSFDRDSYEQYF; DNA: TGTGCCAGCAGCTTCGACAGGGACTCCTACGAGCAGTACTTC
J: TRBJ1-2; D: NA; size: few; V: TRBV7-9; CDR3: CASSSMSNYGYTF; DNA: TGTGCCAGCAGCTCCATGAGTAACTATGGCTACACCTTC
J: TRBJ1-2; D: NA; size: NA; V: TRBV25-1; CDR3: CASSEPGQLQSYGYTF; DNA: TGTGCCAGCAGTGAACCCGGACAGCTACAATCCTATGGCTACACCTTC
J: TRBJ2-2; D: TRBD2; size: NA; V: TRBV2; CDR3: CASMGLAGGIGELFF; DNA: TGTGCCAGCATGGGACTAGCGGGAGGAATCGGGGAGCTGTTTTTT
J: TRBJ2-7; D: NA; size: NA; V: TRBV5-5; CDR3: CASSLGLYEQYF; DNA: TGTGCCAGCAGCTTGGGGCTTTACGAGCAGTACTTC
J: TRBJ2-7; D: NA; size: NA; V: TRBV30; CDR3: CAWRGSDLEGSGYEQYF; DNA: TGTGCCTGGAGGGGATCCGATTTGGAGGGGAGCGGCTACGAGCAGTACTTC
J: TRBJ2-7; D: NA; size: NA; V: TRBV30; CDR3: CAWSVLGVTYEQYF; DNA: TGTGCCTGGAGTGTACTGGGCGTCACCTACGAGCAGTACTTC
J: TRBJ2-3; D: TRBD2; size: NA; V: TRBV5-4; CDR3: CASSSRGGAGGPNTQYF; DNA: TGTGCCAGCAGCTCCCGCGGCGGGGCGGGAGGGCCGAATACGCAGTATTTT
J: TRBJ2-3; D: NA; size: NA; V: TRBV6-1; CDR3: CASCDSSTDTQYF; DNA: TGTGCCAGCTGCGACAGTAGCACAGATACGCAGTATTTT
J: TRBJ2-1; D: NA; size: NA; V: TRBV4-2; CDR3: CASSQGGGLLYNEQFF; DNA: TGTGCCAGCAGCCAAGGTGGCGGGTTGCTTTACAATGAGCAGTTCTTC
J: TRBJ2-7; D: TRBD2; size: NA; V: TRBV15; CDR3: CATSRGRGLAVNSYEQYF; DNA: TGTGCCACCAGCAGAGGCCGAGGACTAGCGGTCAACTCCTACGAGCAGTACTTC
J: TRBJ2-5; D: TRBD1; size: NA; V: TRBV2; CDR3: CASAAGQDGTQYF; DNA: TGTGCCAGCGCCGCGGGACAGGACGGCACCCAGTACTTC
J: TRBJ1-2; D: NA; size: NA; V: TRBV29-1; CDR3: CSVRSQAGYTF; DNA: TGCAGCGTCAGGTCGCAGGCTGGCTACACCTTC
J: TRBJ2-7; D: TRBD2; size: NA; V: TRBV11-3; CDR3: CASSAGTSGPASYEQYF; DNA: TGTGCCAGCAGCGCAGGGACTAGCGGACCAGCCTCCTACGAGCAGTACTTC
J: TRBJ1-2; D: TRBD1; size: NA; V: TRBV6-1; CDR3: CASSEGTGIYYGYTF; DNA: TGTGCCAGCAGTGAAGGGACAGGAATCTACTATGGCTACACCTTC
J: TRBJ2-3; D: NA; size: NA; V: TRBV18; CDR3: CASSPYLAEEGNTDTQYF; DNA: TGTGCCAGCTCACCCTATCTGGCGGAGGAGGGAAACACAGATACGCAGTATTTT
J: TRBJ1-1; D: NA; size: once; V: TRBV27; CDR3: CASSLFVSTGPLNTEAFF; DNA: TGTGCCAGCAGTTTATTCGTTAGTACAGGACCTTTGAACACTGAAGCTTTCTTT
J: TRBJ1-1; D: NA; size: NA; V: TRBV5-1; CDR3: CASSLQENTEAFF; DNA: TGCGCCAGCAGCTTGCAGGAGAACACTGAAGCTTTCTTT
J: TRBJ2-1; D: NA; size: NA; V: TRBV5-6; CDR3: CASSLARGIEQFF; DNA: TGTGCCAGCAGCTTGGCGAGGGGGATCGAGCAGTTCTTC
J: TRBJ2-5; D: TRBD2; size: NA; V: TRBV7-6; CDR3: CASTPSGTTSQETQYF; DNA: TGTGCCAGCACCCCTAGCGGGACCACCTCTCAAGAGACCCAGTACTTC
J: TRBJ1-2; D: NA; size: NA; V: TRBV18; CDR3: CASSPPGPGLTSGYTF; DNA: TGTGCCAGCTCACCACCCGGTCCAGGGTTAACTTCTGGCTACACCTTC
J: TRBJ1-2; D: NA; size: NA; V: TRBV30; CDR3: CAWTQSGNGYTF; DNA: TGTGCCTGGACTCAATCAGGGAATGGCTACACCTTC
J: TRBJ2-1; D: TRBD1; size: NA; V: TRBV10-2; CDR3: CASGPASDRLKDEQFF; DNA: TGCGCCAGCGGACCCGCGTCGGACAGGCTAAAAGATGAGCAGTTCTTC
J: TRBJ2-7; D: TRBD1; size: NA; V: TRBV9; CDR3: CASSPGQGGYEQYF; DNA: TGTGCCAGCAGCCCCGGACAGGGCGGATACGAGCAGTACTTC
J: TRBJ2-1; D: TRBD1; size: NA; V: TRBV5-1; CDR3: CASSFPQGQRANEQFF; DNA: TGCGCCAGCAGCTTCCCACAGGGGCAGAGGGCCAATGAGCAGTTCTTC
J: TRBJ2-5; D: TRBD2; size: NA; V: TRBV10-3; CDR3: CAIRSGTSGTWETQYF; DNA: TGTGCCATCAGATCCGGGACTAGCGGGACTTGGGAGACCCAGTACTTC
J: TRBJ2-7; D: NA; size: NA; V: TRBV12-5; CDR3: CASGLSPTREQYF; DNA: TGTGCTAGTGGTTTGTCCCCTACGCGCGAGCAGTACTTC
J: TRBJ2-3; D: TRBD2; size: NA; V: TRBV4-1; CDR3: CASSQGSGGGTDTQYF; DNA: TGTGCCAGCAGCCAGGGTAGCGGGGGGGGGACAGATACGCAGTATTTT
J: TRBJ2-1; D: TRBD2; size: NA; V: TRBV7-7; CDR3: CASSLAGDRYNEQFF; DNA: TGTGCTAGCAGCCTAGCGGGAGATCGCTACAATGAGCAGTTCTTC
J: TRBJ1-1; D: NA; size: NA; V: TRBV15; CDR3: CATSRDFASYTEAFF; DNA: TGTGCCACCAGCAGAGATTTTGCGTCTTACACTGAAGCTTTCTTT
J: TRBJ1-1; D: NA; size: NA; V: TRBV6-5; CDR3: CASMVRGEAFF; DNA: TGTGCCAGCATGGTCAGGGGCGAAGCTTTCTTT
J: TRBJ1-2; D: NA; size: NA; V: TRBV7-9; CDR3: CASSLRDKEGHGYTF; DNA: TGTGCCAGCAGCTTGAGGGACAAGGAAGGGCATGGCTACACCTTC
J: TRBJ2-2; D: TRBD1; size: NA; V: TRBV9; CDR3: CASSPAGGALNGELFF; DNA: TGTGCCAGCAGCCCGGCAGGGGGCGCGTTGAACGGGGAGCTGTTTTTT
J: TRBJ2-1; D: TRBD1; size: NA; V: TRBV6-1; CDR3: CASSEKPGQGRLNEQFF; DNA: TGTGCCAGCAGTGAGAAACCGGGACAGGGTAGACTCAATGAGCAGTTCTTC
J: TRBJ2-3; D: NA; size: NA; V: TRBV9; CDR3: CASSSLDSSTDTQYF; DNA: TGTGCCAGCAGCTCGCTTGACTCCTCAACAGATACGCAGTATTTT
J: TRBJ2-7; D: TRBD2; size: NA; V: TRBV19; CDR3: CASSIGWLATGGYEQYF; DNA: TGTGCCAGTAGTATTGGTTGGCTAGCGACGGGGGGCTACGAGCAGTACTTC
J: TRBJ1-6; D: NA; size: NA; V: TRBV30; CDR3: CAWRSGPRYSPLHF; DNA: TGTGCCTGGAGATCAGGCCCAAGATATTCACCCCTCCACTTT
J: TRBJ2-3; D: NA; size: NA; V: TRBV10-3; CDR3: CAIRQTAKPTDTQYF; DNA: TGTGCCATCAGACAGACCGCGAAGCCAACAGATACGCAGTATTTT
J: TRBJ2-5; D: NA; size: NA; V: TRBV19; CDR3: CASSIIVRETQYF; DNA: TGTGCCAGTAGTATAATAGTTAGAGAGACCCAGTACTTC
J: TRBJ1-5; D: NA; size: NA; V: TRBV5-1; CDR3: CASSLGGGQPQHF; DNA: TGCGCCAGCAGCTTGGGCGGGGGGCAGCCCCAGCATTTT